This record covers a single T cell receptor (beta chain). Only in-frame clones appear in the TCRdb table, and some are missing; sequencing was by immunoSEQ multiplex PCR. This table holds around 130,000 clones, over 90% found once. The CDR3 extends over 16 amino acids. Germline CDR1 and CDR2: SGDLS and YYNGEE. V lost 1 base to trimming and J lost 2 bases; unmatched junction nucleotides: 4. The data were obtained in a study of T cell responses to AZD1222 COVID-19 vaccine. The chain carries TRBV9 and TRBJ2-7, with TRBD2 identical over 12 bases. This receptor was obtained from an adult in good health. The input for sequencing was peripheral blood, taken on day 0 of AZD1222 vaccination. CDR3 amino acids: CASSVLGLAGTYEQYF. The CDR3 DNA follows: TGTGCCAGCAGCGTATTGGGACTAGCGGGTACCTACGAGCAGTACTTC. Combining the CDR3 with reference TRBV9 and TRBJ2-7 gives the whole variable domain DSGVTQTPKHLITATGQRVTLRCSPRSGDLSVYWYQQSLDQGLQFLIQYYNGEERAKGNILERFSAQQFPDLHSELNLSSLELGDSALYFCASSVLGLAGTYEQYFGPGTRLTVT.